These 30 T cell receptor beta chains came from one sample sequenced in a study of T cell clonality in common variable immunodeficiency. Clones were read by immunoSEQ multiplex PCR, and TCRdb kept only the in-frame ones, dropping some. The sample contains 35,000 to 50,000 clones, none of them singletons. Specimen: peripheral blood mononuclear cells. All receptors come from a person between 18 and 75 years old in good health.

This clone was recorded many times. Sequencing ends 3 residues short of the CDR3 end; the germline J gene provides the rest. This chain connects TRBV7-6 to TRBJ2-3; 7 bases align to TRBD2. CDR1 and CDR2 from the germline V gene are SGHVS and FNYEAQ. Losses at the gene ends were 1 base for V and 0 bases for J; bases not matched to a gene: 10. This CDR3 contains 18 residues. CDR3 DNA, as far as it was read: TGTGCCAGCAGCTTAGGCCGACGCCCGGGGGGAAGCACAGATACG. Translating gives CASSLGRRPGGSTDT. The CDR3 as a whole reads CASSLGRRPGGSTDTQYF.

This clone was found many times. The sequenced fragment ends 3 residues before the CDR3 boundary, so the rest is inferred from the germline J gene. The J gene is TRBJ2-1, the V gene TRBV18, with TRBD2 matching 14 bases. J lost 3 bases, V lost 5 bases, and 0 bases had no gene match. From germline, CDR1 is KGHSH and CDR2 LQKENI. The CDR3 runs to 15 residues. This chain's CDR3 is CASSGLAGGYNEQFF. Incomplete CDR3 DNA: TGTGCCAGCTCAGGACTAGCGGGGGGCTACAATGAG.

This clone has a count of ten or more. CDR3 DNA (partial): TGTGCCAGCAGCTTGACAGGGGGCAACTACGAG. Translating gives CASSLTGGNYE. The CDR3 in full is CASSLTGGNYEQYF. The chain links TRBV11-1 to TRBJ2-7; the match to TRBD1 covers 10 bases. The CDR3 end is not reached by the read, which stops 3 residues before it; the germline J gene fills it in. Germline V lookup: CDR1 SGHAT, CDR2 FQDESV (reference sequence). Trimming removed 3 bases from V and 3 bases from J; junction bases left unmatched: 2. CDR3 length: 14 residues.

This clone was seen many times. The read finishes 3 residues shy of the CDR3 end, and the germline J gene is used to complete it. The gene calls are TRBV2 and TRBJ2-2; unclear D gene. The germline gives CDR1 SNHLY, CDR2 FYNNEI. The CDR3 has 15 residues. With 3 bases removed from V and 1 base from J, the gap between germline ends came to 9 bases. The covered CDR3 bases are TGTGCCAGCAGTGAGTACGGTGAGAACACCGGGGAG. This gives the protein CASSEYGENTGE. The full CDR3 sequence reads CASSEYGENTGELFF.

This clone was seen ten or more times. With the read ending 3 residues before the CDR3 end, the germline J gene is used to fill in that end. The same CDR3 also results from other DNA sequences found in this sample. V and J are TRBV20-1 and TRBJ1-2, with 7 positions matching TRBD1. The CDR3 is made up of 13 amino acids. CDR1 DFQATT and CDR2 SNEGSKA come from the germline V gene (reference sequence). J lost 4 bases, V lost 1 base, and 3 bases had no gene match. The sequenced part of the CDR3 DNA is TGCAGTGCTAGAGGACAGGGATCCTATGGC. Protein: CSARGQGSYG. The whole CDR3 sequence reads CSARGQGSYGYTF.

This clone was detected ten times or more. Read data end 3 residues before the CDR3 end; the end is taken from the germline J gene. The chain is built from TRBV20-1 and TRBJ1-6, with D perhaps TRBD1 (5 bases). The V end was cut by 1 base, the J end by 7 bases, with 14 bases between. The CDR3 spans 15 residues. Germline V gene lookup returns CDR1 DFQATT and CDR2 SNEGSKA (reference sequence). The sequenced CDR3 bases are TGCAGTGCTAGAGTAGGGTGGCAGGGCAATTCACCC. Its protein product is CSARVGWQGNSP. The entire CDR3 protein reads CSARVGWQGNSPLHF.

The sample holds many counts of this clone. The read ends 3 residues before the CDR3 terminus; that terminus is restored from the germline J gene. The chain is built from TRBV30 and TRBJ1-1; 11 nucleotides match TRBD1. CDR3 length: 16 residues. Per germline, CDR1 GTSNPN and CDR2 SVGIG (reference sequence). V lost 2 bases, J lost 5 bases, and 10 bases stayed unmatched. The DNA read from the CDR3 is TGTGCCTGGAGTCGAGGGACAGGGGGAACGGGGACTGAA. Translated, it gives CAWSRGTGGTGTE. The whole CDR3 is CAWSRGTGGTGTEAFF.

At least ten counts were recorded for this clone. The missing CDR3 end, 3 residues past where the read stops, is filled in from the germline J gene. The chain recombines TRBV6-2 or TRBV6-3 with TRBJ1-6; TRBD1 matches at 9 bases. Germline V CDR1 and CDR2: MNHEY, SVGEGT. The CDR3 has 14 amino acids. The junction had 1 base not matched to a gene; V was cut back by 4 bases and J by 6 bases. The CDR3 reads CASSSGQGNSPLHF. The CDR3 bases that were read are TGTGCCAGCAGTTCGGGACAGGGTAATTCACCC.

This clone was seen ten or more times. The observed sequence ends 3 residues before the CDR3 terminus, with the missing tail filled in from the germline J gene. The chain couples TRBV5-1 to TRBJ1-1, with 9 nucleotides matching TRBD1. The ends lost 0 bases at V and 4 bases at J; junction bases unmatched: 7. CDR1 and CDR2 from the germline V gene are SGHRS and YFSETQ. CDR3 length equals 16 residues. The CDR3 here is CASSLDGQGTATEAFF. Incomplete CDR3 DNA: TGCGCCAGCAGCTTGGATGGACAGGGGACGGCCACTGAA. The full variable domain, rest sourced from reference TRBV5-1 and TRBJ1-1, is KAGVTQTPRYLIKTRGQQVTLSCSPISGHRSVSWYQQTPGQGLQFLFEYFSETQRNKGNFPGRFSGRQFSNSRSEMNVSTLELGDSALYLCASSLDGQGTATEAFFGQGTRLTVV.

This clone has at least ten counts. The part of the CDR3 DNA that was read is TGTGCCAGCAGACAGAAACCGGGACAGAGCTACGAG. Its translation is CASRQKPGQSYE. The whole CDR3 protein is CASRQKPGQSYEQYF. The chain uses TRBV7-2 and TRBJ2-7; 7 nucleotides line up with TRBD1. The read gets to within 3 residues of the CDR3 end, and the germline J gene fills in the rest. V was pared by 6 bases and J by 3 bases, with 11 bases of the junction left unmatched. Germline CDR1 SGHTA, CDR2 FQGNSA. The CDR3 is 15 residues long.

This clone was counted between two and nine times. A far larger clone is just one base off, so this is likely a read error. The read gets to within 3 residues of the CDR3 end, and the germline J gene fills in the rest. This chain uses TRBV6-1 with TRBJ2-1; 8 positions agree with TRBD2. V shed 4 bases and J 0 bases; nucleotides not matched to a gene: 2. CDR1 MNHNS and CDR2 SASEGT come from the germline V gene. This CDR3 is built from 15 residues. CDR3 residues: CASSAGTSSYNEQFF. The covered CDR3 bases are TGTGCCAGCAGTGCGGGGACTAGCTCCTACAATGAG.

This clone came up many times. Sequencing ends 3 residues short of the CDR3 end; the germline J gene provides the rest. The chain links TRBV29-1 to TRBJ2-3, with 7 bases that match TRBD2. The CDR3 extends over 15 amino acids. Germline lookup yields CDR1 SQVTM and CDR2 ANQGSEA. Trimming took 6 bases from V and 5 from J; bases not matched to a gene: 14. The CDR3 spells CSVGGLAGAGDTQYF. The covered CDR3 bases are TGCAGCGTGGGAGGATTGGCGGGAGCGGGAGATACG.

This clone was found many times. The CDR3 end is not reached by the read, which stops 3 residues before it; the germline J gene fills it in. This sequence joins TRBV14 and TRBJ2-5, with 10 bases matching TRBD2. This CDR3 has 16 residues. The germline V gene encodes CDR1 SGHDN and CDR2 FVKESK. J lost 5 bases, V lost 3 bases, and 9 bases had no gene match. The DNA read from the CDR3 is TGTGCCAGCAGCCAGAAAAATAGCGGGGGGCTCGAGACC. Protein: CASSQKNSGGLET. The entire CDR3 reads CASSQKNSGGLETQYF. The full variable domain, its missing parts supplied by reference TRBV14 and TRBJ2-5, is EAGVTQFPSHSVIEKGQTVTLRCDPISGHDNLYWYRRVMGKEIKFLLHFVKESKQDESGMPNNRFLAERTGGTYSTLKVQPAELEDSGVYFCASSQKNSGGLETQYFGPGTRLLVL.

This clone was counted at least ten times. CDR3 DNA, as far as it was read: TGCAGCGCTGGGACTACATACGTAGATACG. Protein: CSAGTTYVDT. The CDR3 as a whole reads CSAGTTYVDTQYF. This chain uses TRBV29-1 with TRBJ2-3; 7 nucleotides agree with TRBD2. The read terminates 3 residues before the CDR3 end, so the remaining end is supplied by the germline J gene. The length of the CDR3 is 13 residues. Germline-derived CDR1 and CDR2 are SQVTM and ANQGSEA. J was trimmed by 5 bases and V by 7 bases; bases with no gene match: 9.

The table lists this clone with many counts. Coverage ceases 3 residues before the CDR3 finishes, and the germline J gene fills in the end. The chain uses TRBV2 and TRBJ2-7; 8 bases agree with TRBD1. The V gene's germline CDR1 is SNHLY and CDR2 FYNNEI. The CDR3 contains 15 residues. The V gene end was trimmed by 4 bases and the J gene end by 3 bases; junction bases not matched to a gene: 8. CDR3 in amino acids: CASSASGGGFYEQYF. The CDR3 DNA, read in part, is TGTGCCAGCAGTGCGTCAGGGGGCGGATTCTACGAG. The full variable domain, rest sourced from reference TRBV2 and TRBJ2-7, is EPEVTQTPSHQVTQMGQEVILRCVPISNHLYFYWYRQILGQKVEFLVSFYNNEISEKSEIFDDQFSVERPDGSNFTLKIRSTKLEDSAMYFCASSASGGGFYEQYFGPGTRLTVT.

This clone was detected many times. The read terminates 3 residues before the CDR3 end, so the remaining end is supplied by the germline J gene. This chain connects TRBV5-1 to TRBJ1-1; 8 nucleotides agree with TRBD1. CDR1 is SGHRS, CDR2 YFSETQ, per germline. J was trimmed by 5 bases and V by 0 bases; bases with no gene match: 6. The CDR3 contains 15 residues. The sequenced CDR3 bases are TGCGCCAGCAGCTTGGAGACAGGGGTGGGGACTGAA. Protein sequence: CASSLETGVGTE. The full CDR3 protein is CASSLETGVGTEAFF.

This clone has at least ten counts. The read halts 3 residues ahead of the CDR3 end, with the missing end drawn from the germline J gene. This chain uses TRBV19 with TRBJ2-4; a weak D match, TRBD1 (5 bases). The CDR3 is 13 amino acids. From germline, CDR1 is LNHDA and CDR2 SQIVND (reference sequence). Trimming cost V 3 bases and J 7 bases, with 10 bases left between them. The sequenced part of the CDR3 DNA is TGTGCCAGTAGTATTACAGGATTGAACATT. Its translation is CASSITGLNI. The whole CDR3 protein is CASSITGLNIQYF.

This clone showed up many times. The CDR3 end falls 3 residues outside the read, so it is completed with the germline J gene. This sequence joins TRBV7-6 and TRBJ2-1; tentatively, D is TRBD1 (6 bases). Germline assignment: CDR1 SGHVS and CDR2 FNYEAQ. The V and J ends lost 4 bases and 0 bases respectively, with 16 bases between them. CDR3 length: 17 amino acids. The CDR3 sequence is CASSWSPRGSSYNEQFF. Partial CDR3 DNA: TGTGCCAGCAGCTGGAGCCCTAGGGGGAGCTCCTACAATGAG.

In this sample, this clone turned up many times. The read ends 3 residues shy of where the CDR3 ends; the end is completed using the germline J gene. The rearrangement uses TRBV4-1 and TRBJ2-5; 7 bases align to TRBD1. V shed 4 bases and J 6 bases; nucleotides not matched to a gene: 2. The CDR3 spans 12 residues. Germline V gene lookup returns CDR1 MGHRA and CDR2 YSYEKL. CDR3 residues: CASSPGGQTQYF. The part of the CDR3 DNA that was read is TGCGCCAGCAGCCCAGGGGGACAGACC.

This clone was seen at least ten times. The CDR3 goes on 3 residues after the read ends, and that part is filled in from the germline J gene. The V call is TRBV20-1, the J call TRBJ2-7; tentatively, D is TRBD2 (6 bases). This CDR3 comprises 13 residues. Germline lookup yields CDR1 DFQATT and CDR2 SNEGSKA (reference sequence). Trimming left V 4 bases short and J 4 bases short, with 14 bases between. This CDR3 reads CSATKGLRYEQYF. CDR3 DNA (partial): TGCAGTGCTACGAAGGGACTGAGATACGAG.

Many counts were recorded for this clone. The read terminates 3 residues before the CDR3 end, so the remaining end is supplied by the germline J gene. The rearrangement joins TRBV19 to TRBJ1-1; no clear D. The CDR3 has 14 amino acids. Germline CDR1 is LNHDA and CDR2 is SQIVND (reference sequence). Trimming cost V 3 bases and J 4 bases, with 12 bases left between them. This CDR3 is CASSIERGSTEAFF. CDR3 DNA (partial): TGTGCCAGTAGTATCGAGCGGGGTAGCACTGAA.

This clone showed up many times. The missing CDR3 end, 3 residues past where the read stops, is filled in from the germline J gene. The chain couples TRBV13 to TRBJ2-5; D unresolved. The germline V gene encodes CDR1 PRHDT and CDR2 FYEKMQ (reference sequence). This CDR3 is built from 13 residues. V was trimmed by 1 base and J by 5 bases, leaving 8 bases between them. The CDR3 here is CASSLESRETQYF. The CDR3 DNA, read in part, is TGTGCCAGCAGCTTAGAGTCGAGGGAGACC. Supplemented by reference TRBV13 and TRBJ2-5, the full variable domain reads AAGVIQSPRHLIKEKRETATLKCYPIPRHDTVYWYQQGPGQDPQFLISFYEKMQSDKGSIPDRFSAQQFSDYHSELNMSSLELGDSALYFCASSLESRETQYFGPGTRLLVL.

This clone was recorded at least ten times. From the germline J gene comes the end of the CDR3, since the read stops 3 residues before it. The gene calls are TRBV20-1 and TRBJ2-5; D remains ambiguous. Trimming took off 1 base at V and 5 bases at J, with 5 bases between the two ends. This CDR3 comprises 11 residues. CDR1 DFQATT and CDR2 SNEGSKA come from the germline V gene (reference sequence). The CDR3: CSARVGETQYF. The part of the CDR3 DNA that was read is TGCAGTGCTAGAGTAGGGGAGACC.

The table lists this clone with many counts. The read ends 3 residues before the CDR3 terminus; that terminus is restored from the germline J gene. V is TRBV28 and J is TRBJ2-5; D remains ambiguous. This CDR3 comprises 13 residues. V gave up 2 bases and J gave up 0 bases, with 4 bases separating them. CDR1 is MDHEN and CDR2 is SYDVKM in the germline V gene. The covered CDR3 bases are TGTGCCAGCAGTTTACCCAACCAAGAGACC. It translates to CASSLPNQET. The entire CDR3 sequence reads CASSLPNQETQYF.

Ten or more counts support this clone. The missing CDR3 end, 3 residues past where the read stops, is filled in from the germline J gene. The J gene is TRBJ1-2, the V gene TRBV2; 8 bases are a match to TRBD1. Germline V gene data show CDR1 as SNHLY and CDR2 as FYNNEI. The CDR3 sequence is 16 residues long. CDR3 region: CASSTDLAGGGKGYTF. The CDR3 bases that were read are TGTGCCAGCAGCACCGACCTGGCAGGGGGCGGGAAAGGC.

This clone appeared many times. The CDR3: CASSRFTSDWGSYNEQFF. CDR3 bases read: TGTGCCAGCTCAAGGTTTACTAGCGACTGGGGCTCCTACAATGAG. The chain is built from TRBV18 and TRBJ2-1, with 7 bases fitting TRBD2. Read sequence stops 3 residues before the CDR3 end, and the germline J gene provides the missing end. Per germline, CDR1 KGHSH and CDR2 LQKENI. The CDR3 loop spans 18 amino acids. Losses at the gene ends were 5 bases for V and 0 bases for J; bases not matched to a gene: 13.

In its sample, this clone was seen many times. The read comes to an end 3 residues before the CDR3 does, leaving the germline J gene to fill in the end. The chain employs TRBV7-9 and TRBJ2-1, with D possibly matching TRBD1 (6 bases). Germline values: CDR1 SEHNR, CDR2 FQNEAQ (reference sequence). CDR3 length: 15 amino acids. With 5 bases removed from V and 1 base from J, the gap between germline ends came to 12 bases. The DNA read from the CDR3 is TGTGCCAGCAGCCCCCCAGGGGTGTCCTACAATGAG. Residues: CASSPPGVSYNE. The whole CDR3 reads CASSPPGVSYNEQFF.

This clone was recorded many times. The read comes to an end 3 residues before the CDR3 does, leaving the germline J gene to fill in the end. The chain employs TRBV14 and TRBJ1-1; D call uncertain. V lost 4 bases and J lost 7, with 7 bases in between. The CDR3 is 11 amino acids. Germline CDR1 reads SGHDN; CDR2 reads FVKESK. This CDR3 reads CASSPGREAFF. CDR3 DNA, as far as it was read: TGTGCCAGCAGCCCCGGTCGTGAA.

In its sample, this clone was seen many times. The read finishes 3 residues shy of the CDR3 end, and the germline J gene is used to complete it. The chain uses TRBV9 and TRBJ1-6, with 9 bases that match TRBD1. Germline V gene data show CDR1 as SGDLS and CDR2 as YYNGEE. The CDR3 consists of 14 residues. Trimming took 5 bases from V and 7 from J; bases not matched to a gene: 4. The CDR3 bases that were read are TGTGCCAGCAGTTTACAGGGGGCCAATTCACCC. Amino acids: CASSLQGANSP. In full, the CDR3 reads CASSLQGANSPLHF.

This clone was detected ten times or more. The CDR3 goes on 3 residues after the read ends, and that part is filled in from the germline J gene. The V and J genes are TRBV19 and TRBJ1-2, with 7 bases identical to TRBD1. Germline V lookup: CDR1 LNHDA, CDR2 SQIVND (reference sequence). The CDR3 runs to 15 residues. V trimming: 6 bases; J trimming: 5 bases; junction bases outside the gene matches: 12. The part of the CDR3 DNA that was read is TGTGCCAGTAGCACCGGACAGGCGACCTATTATGGC. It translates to CASSTGQATYYG. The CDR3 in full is CASSTGQATYYGYTF.